Following are 24 T cell receptor beta chains from one sample sequenced in a study of cytomegalovirus exposure and HLA in healthy donors. The PCR made use of 60 Vbeta and 13 Jbeta primers. TCRdb's table, derived via immunoSEQ multiplex PCR, lists solely in-frame clones and lacks some. With 130,000 or so clones in the sample, the ten largest clones hold less than 2.5%. Specimen: PBMCs. Receptor source: a woman aged 60-75 years in good health and CMV-seronegative.

The gene calls are TRBV27 and TRBJ2-2, with 11 bases identical to TRBD1. Unmatched junction bases numbered 5, after V lost 7 bases and J lost 7 bases. The CDR3 is 14 residues long. Germline values: CDR1 MNHEY, CDR2 SMNVEV (reference sequence). DNA of the CDR3: TGTGCCAGCACGGACAGGGGGCGCGGCGGGGAGCTGTTTTTT. Protein: CASTDRGRGGELFF.

This chain connects TRBV5-1 to TRBJ2-1; TRBD2 agrees at 15 bases. Per germline, CDR1 SGHRS and CDR2 YFSETQ. This CDR3 contains 17 residues. With V trimmed by 0 bases and J by 4 bases, 2 bases remained unmatched. The CDR3 nucleotides are TGCGCCAGCAGCTTGGATGGACTAGCGGGAGGGTACAATGAGCAGTTCTTC. It specifies CASSLDGLAGGYNEQFF.

This chain's CDR3 is CASRVSGGSYNEQFF. The CDR3, as DNA: TGTGCCAGCAGAGTTAGCGGGGGAAGCTACAATGAGCAGTTCTTC. The chain is built from TRBV6-5 and TRBJ2-1; 9 positions agree with TRBD2. There are 15 residues in the CDR3. CDR1 is MNHEY, CDR2 SVGAGI, per germline. V lost 6 bases to trimming and J lost 3 bases; unmatched junction nucleotides: 6.

The rearrangement links TRBV2 to TRBJ1-3; maybe TRBD1 (6 bases). This CDR3 spans 14 amino acids. Germline V gives CDR1 SNHLY, CDR2 FYNNEI. Deletions cut 8 bases from V and 7 bases from J, with 18 bases between. The DNA of the CDR3 is TGTGCCAGCCGGGCAGGCAGGGGCTGGAACACCATATATTTT. This codes for CASRAGRGWNTIYF. Based on the CDR3 plus reference TRBV2 and TRBJ1-3, the full variable domain is EPEVTQTPSHQVTQMGQEVILRCVPISNHLYFYWYRQILGQKVEFLVSFYNNEISEKSEIFDDQFSVERPDGSNFTLKIRSTKLEDSAMYFCASRAGRGWNTIYFGEGSWLTVV.

A note on this clone: Distinct nucleotide sequences in the sample also encode this CDR3. The chain employs TRBV6-1 and TRBJ1-4; possible D gene TRBD1, 6 bases. The ends were cut back, 11 bases at V and 8 bases at J, with 21 bases in the middle. Per germline, CDR1 MNHNS and CDR2 SASEGT. This CDR3 spans 14 amino acids. The CDR3 loop is CAAQDQGGGEKLFF. DNA of the CDR3: TGTGCCGCACAAGACCAGGGTGGGGGCGAAAAACTGTTTTTT.

The V gene is TRBV6-1, the J gene TRBJ2-4; D not resolved. The CDR3 contains 13 residues. Germline CDR1 is MNHNS and CDR2 is SASEGT. V lost 3 bases to trimming and J lost 8 bases, with 11 bases between them. CDR3 sequence reads: CASSETSAYIQYF. In DNA form, the CDR3 reads TGTGCCAGCAGTGAGACAAGTGCGTACATTCAGTACTTC.

V is TRBV5-4 and J is TRBJ2-1; 9 nucleotides match TRBD2. The CDR3 has 15 amino acids. CDR1 SGHNT and CDR2 YYREEE come from the germline V gene (reference sequence). Trimming removed 3 bases from V and 0 bases from J; junction bases left unmatched: 1. CDR3 region: CASSSTSGSYNEQFF. The CDR3 DNA is TGTGCCAGCAGCTCGACTAGCGGCTCCTACAATGAGCAGTTCTTC.

V and J are TRBV9 and TRBJ2-1, with 13 bases matching TRBD2. CDR1 SGDLS and CDR2 YYNGEE come from the germline V gene. There are 15 residues in the CDR3. The V and J ends lost 3 bases and 4 bases, in that order; junction bases with no gene match: 1. This chain's CDR3 is CASSGGLAGYNEQFF. The CDR3 DNA reads TGTGCCAGCAGCGGGGGACTAGCGGGATACAATGAGCAGTTCTTC.

About this clone: A read error may account for a junction end that differs from germline. The chain joins TRBV2 to TRBJ2-3; 9 bases are shared with TRBD2. Germline assignment: CDR1 SNHLY and CDR2 FYNNEI. The CDR3 extends over 14 amino acids. The CDR3 spells CASSEAGARGGQIF. CDR3 coding DNA: TGTGCCAGCAGTGAAGCTGGCGCGCGGGGGGGCCAAATTTTT.

The rearrangement joins TRBV7-9 to TRBJ1-4; the match to TRBD1 covers 9 bases. V was clipped by 4 bases and J by 8 bases; unmatched bases: 5. CDR3 length equals 14 residues. Germline lookup yields CDR1 SEHNR and CDR2 FQNEAQ (reference sequence). The DNA of the CDR3 is TGTGCCAGCAGCTCGGGACAGGGAGGGGAAAAACTGTTTTTT. Protein product: CASSSGQGGEKLFF. The full variable domain, completed using reference TRBV7-9 and TRBJ1-4, is DTGVSQNPRHKITKRGQNVTFRCDPISEHNRLYWYRQTLGQGPEFLTYFQNEAQLEKSRLLSDRFSAERPKGSFSTLEIQRTEQGDSAMYLCASSSGQGGEKLFFGSGTQLSVL.

This chain uses TRBV6-5 with TRBJ2-1; D might be TRBD2 (6 bases). Germline lookup yields CDR1 MNHEY and CDR2 SVGAGI. CDR3 length: 14 amino acids. Trimming pared 4 bases from V and 0 bases from J, leaving 7 bases between. The DNA for the CDR3 is TGTGCCAGCAGTTGGGACTTCTCCTACAATGAGCAGTTCTTC. Its translation: CASSWDFSYNEQFF.

CDR3 loop: CASSAGQEGVQYF. The CDR3 coding sequence is TGCGCCAGCAGCGCAGGACAGGAAGGGGTTCAGTACTTC. The genes are TRBV5-1 and TRBJ2-4, with TRBD1 matching over 7 bases. Germline V lookup: CDR1 SGHRS, CDR2 YFSETQ. Unmatched junction bases numbered 9, after V lost 4 bases and J lost 11 bases. The length of the CDR3 is 13 residues.

The genes are TRBV5-1 and TRBJ1-4, with a possible D match to TRBD1 (5 bases). Germline CDR1 reads SGHRS; CDR2 reads YFSETQ. Trimming removed 4 bases from V and 7 bases from J, with 14 bases in between. This CDR3 spans 14 amino acids. The CDR3 protein is CASSGGTGVEKLFF. In DNA form, the CDR3 reads TGCGCCAGCAGCGGCGGGACGGGTGTTGAAAAACTGTTTTTT.

This sequence joins TRBV5-8 and TRBJ1-4, with D hard to call. The germline V gene encodes CDR1 SGHTS and CDR2 YDEGEE. The CDR3 has 14 amino acids. With 0 bases removed from V and 4 bases from J, the gap between germline ends came to 7 bases. CDR3 region: CASSLEQNNEKLFF. The CDR3 nucleotides read TGTGCCAGCAGCTTGGAACAGAATAATGAAAAACTGTTTTTT.

CDR3 nucleotides: TGCGCCAGCAGCCACGAAGGAGCAGGCTACACCTTC. Translated: CASSHEGAGYTF. This chain uses TRBV4-1 with TRBJ1-2; D not resolved. Trimming removed 3 bases at V and 8 bases at J, with 10 bases between. CDR3 length: 12 residues. Germline CDR1 is MGHRA and CDR2 is YSYEKL.

Points on this clone: The same CDR3 arises from other DNA sequences in this sample as well. J is TRBJ2-3 and V is TRBV5-1; D remains unclear. Trimming took 4 bases from V and 0 from J, leaving 6 bases between them. CDR1 is SGHRS, CDR2 YFSETQ, per germline. This CDR3 comprises 13 residues. This chain's CDR3 is CASSLPSTDTQYF. For the CDR3, the DNA is TGCGCCAGCAGCCTCCCTAGCACAGATACGCAGTATTTT.

The chain has TRBV28 and TRBJ2-4, with 7 bases that match TRBD1. CDR1 is MDHEN, CDR2 SYDVKM, per germline. The CDR3 is 13 residues long. J was trimmed by 8 bases and V by 7 bases; bases with no gene match: 8. CDR3 DNA: TGTGCCAGCACCCCTCCCACAGGGGACATTCAGTACTTC. It is translated as CASTPPTGDIQYF.

The CDR3 loop reads CASSFVLAGAKNIQYF. DNA for the CDR3: TGTGCCAGCAGTTTTGTCCTAGCGGGAGCCAAAAACATTCAGTACTTC. The V call is TRBV28, the J call TRBJ2-4; 8 positions agree with TRBD2. Looked up from germline, CDR1 is MDHEN and CDR2 is SYDVKM. Trimming took 3 bases from V and 0 from J; bases not matched to a gene: 4. CDR3 size: 16 residues.

This chain connects TRBV9 to TRBJ1-6; 10 bases agree with TRBD1. V shed 3 bases, J shed 9 bases, and the junction held 15 bases outside the gene matches. The CDR3 spans 18 residues. Germline CDR1 SGDLS, CDR2 YYNGEE. The CDR3 region has the DNA TGTGCCAGCAGCGGGCCACGGGGGGACAGGGGAAGTCGTTCACCCCTCCACTTT. Protein product: CASSGPRGDRGSRSPLHF.

The chain couples TRBV27 to TRBJ2-3; TRBD2 matches at 12 bases. CDR1 is MNHEY, CDR2 SMNVEV, per germline (reference sequence). V dropped 7 bases and J dropped 5; count of bases not matched to a gene: 16. The CDR3 totals 18 residues. CDR3 nucleotides: TGTGCCAGCACCGCAAGACTAGCGGGGGTCCGCGCCCTAGATACGCAGTATTTT. Translation gives CASTARLAGVRALDTQYF.

This chain uses TRBV2 with TRBJ2-2; TRBD1 aligns across 9 bases. CDR1 SNHLY and CDR2 FYNNEI come from the germline V gene. Unmatched junction bases numbered 4, after V lost 6 bases and J lost 5 bases. The CDR3 sequence is 14 residues long. For the CDR3, the DNA is TGTGCCAGCAGCAAGGACAGGGGAACCGGGGAGCTGTTTTTT. It yields the protein CASSKDRGTGELFF. Full variable domain (outside the CDR3, taken from reference TRBV2 and TRBJ2-2): EPEVTQTPSHQVTQMGQEVILRCVPISNHLYFYWYRQILGQKVEFLVSFYNNEISEKSEIFDDQFSVERPDGSNFTLKIRSTKLEDSAMYFCASSKDRGTGELFFGEGSRLTVL.

The chain joins TRBV14 to TRBJ2-4; 7 bases align to TRBD2. V gave up 1 base and J gave up 4 bases; unmatched junction bases: 7. The CDR3 is made up of 16 amino acids. CDR1 and CDR2 (germline): SGHDN, FVKESK. CDR3 in amino acids: CASSQVGLAEKNIQYF. DNA of the CDR3: TGTGCCAGCAGCCAAGTCGGGCTAGCGGAAAAAAACATTCAGTACTTC.

The rearrangement links TRBV5-1 to TRBJ2-7, with 7 positions matching TRBD1. There are 14 residues in the CDR3. Germline V gives CDR1 SGHRS, CDR2 YFSETQ. Losses at the gene ends were 6 bases for V and 0 bases for J; bases not matched to a gene: 6. CDR3 in amino acids: CASKTDRFSYEQYF. In DNA, the CDR3 is TGCGCCAGCAAGACGGACAGGTTCTCCTACGAGCAGTACTTC. Full variable domain (missing parts from reference TRBV5-1 and TRBJ2-7): KAGVTQTPRYLIKTRGQQVTLSCSPISGHRSVSWYQQTPGQGLQFLFEYFSETQRNKGNFPGRFSGRQFSNSRSEMNVSTLELGDSALYLCASKTDRFSYEQYFGPGTRLTVT.

The chain's CDR3 is CASSSSLGLVGNEQFF. CDR3 nucleotides: TGTGCCAGCAGCAGCAGTCTAGGACTAGTGGGCAATGAGCAGTTCTTC. The V gene is TRBV9, the J gene TRBJ2-1, with TRBD2 identical over 7 bases. The germline V gene has CDR1 SGDLS and CDR2 YYNGEE. V gave up 4 bases and J gave up 6 bases; unmatched junction bases: 13. The CDR3 length is 16 residues.